Listed below are T cell receptor beta chains from one sample, sequenced in a study of blood T cell repertoires in COVID-19. TCRdb keeps only in-frame clones here, not all; method: immunoSEQ multiplex PCR. Of approximately 220,000 clones listed, 70% to 90% were seen once; the top ten hold approximately 0.69%. Sequenced material: peripheral blood. These receptors all stem from a man aged 35 to 55 with acute or convalescent COVID-19. CDR3s include the opening cysteine and the closing phenylalanine or tryptophan. The D gene is left open where the match is weak. The size entry is marked missing in some rows and otherwise reads once, few, many or a size class.

- 18 TRBJ2-7 TRBD1 TRBV7-9 CASSRTGAGTPISYEQYF TGTGCCAGCAGCCGAACAGGGGCCGGAACACCGATCTCCTACGAGCAGTACTTC
few 19 TRBJ1-3 - TRBV3-1/TRBV3-2 CASSQEGGGGLATGNTIYF TGTGCCAGCAGCCAAGAAGGAGGGGGGGGTTTAGCAACTGGAAACACCATATATTTT
- 17 TRBJ2-1 TRBD2 TRBV18 CASSPPNRGGSYNEQFF TGTGCCAGCTCACCGCCGAACCGGGGGGGGTCCTACAATGAGCAGTTCTTC
- 15 TRBJ2-2 TRBD2 TRBV15 CATRLAGANTGELFF TGTGCCACCCGCCTAGCGGGGGCGAACACCGGGGAGCTGTTTTTT
once 12 TRBJ1-1 TRBD1 TRBV5-1 CASSTGDTEAFF TGCGCCAGCAGTACAGGGGACACTGAAGCTTTCTTT
- 15 TRBJ2-7 - TRBV27 CASSLSVNRVHEQYF TGTGCCAGCAGTTTATCGGTCAACAGGGTCCACGAGCAGTACTTC
- 15 TRBJ2-5 TRBD1 TRBV6-5 CASSRPTGGRETQYF TGTGCCAGCAGCCGCCCGACAGGGGGACGGGAGACCCAGTACTTC
once 15 TRBJ2-2 - TRBV5-1 CASSLEQRGGGELFF TGCGCCAGCAGCTTGGAACAAAGGGGCGGAGGGGAGCTGTTTTTT
- 16 TRBJ2-1 TRBD2 TRBV3-1/TRBV3-2 CASSQGPSGGHNEQFF TGTGCCAGCAGCCAAGGACCTAGCGGGGGTCACAATGAGCAGTTCTTC
- 14 TRBJ1-4 - TRBV7-9 CASSQGVMGEKLFF TGTGCCAGCAGCCAAGGGGTGATGGGGGAAAAACTGTTTTTT
- 15 TRBJ1-6 - TRBV29-1 CSVEQGKVINSPLHF TGCAGCGTTGAACAGGGGAAGGTGATTAATTCACCCCTCCACTTT
- 15 TRBJ1-1 - TRBV6-5 CASRSDRTMNTEAFF TGTGCCAGCAGATCCGACAGGACCATGAACACTGAAGCTTTCTTT
- 18 TRBJ2-1 TRBD2 TRBV7-2 CASSLGGLALPSYNEQFF TGTGCCAGCAGCTTGGGGGGACTAGCGCTCCCTTCCTACAATGAGCAGTTCTTC
- 17 TRBJ2-1 TRBD2 TRBV28 CASSLTSGASSYNEQFF TGTGCCAGCAGTTTGACTAGCGGGGCGAGCTCCTACAATGAGCAGTTCTTC
- 13 TRBJ2-5 - TRBV15 CATSRQQQETQYF TGTGCCACCTCCAGGCAACAGCAAGAGACCCAGTACTTC
- 16 TRBJ2-5 TRBD2 TRBV5-5 CASSPGARGGQETQYF TGTGCCAGCAGCCCCGGAGCTCGGGGGGGCCAAGAGACCCAGTACTTC
- 15 TRBJ1-1 - TRBV5-5 CASTDQGQLDTEAFF TGTGCCAGCACCGATCAGGGTCAGTTGGACACTGAAGCTTTCTTT
- 15 TRBJ2-7 TRBD2 TRBV27 CASSLELAGRYEQYF TGTGCCAGCAGTTTAGAACTAGCGGGAAGGTACGAGCAGTACTTC
- 16 TRBJ2-1 TRBD2 TRBV7-9 CASSSDTSGRYNEQFF TGTGCCAGCAGCTCCGACACTAGCGGGAGGTACAATGAGCAGTTCTTC
once 13 TRBJ2-7 TRBD1 TRBV5-1 CASSSRQGLEQYF TGCGCCAGCAGCTCCCGACAGGGGCTGGAGCAGTACTTC
- 15 TRBJ2-1 - TRBV6-5 CASSSSRYSYNEQFF TGTGCCAGCAGTTCCTCACGATACAGTTACAATGAGCAGTTCTTC
- 16 TRBJ2-7 - TRBV27 CASSSLRQVVLYEQYF TGTGCCAGCAGTTCCCTTCGACAGGTTGTACTCTACGAGCAGTACTTC
- 17 TRBJ1-2 TRBD1 TRBV11-2 CASSPLLGQGAGYGYTF TGTGCCAGCAGCCCACTCCTGGGACAGGGGGCTGGCTATGGCTACACCTTC
- 14 TRBJ1-1 TRBD1 TRBV9 CASSVGTGNTEAFF TGTGCCAGCAGCGTAGGGACAGGGAACACTGAAGCTTTCTTT
- 13 TRBJ2-5 - TRBV29-1 CSVGGQVEETQYF TGCAGCGTGGGGGGGCAGGTCGAAGAGACCCAGTACTTC
- 15 TRBJ1-5 - TRBV28 CASSLPTGSNQPQHF TGTGCCAGCAGTCTACCTACAGGTAGCAATCAGCCCCAGCATTTT
once 17 TRBJ2-1 - TRBV21-1 CASSNPGQPSSYNEQFF TGTGCCAGCAGCAACCCTGGGCAGCCCAGCTCCTACAATGAGCAGTTCTTC
few 16 TRBJ2-7 TRBD2 TRBV4-2 CASSQDPGTSGYEQYF TGTGCCAGCAGCCAAGATCCAGGGACTAGCGGCTACGAGCAGTACTTC
- 12 TRBJ2-5 - TRBV12-3/TRBV12-4 CASSVTQETQYF TGTGCCAGCAGCGTTACACAAGAGACCCAGTACTTC
- 13 TRBJ1-2 TRBD1 TRBV16 CASSHGTGNGYTF TGTGCCAGCAGCCACGGGACAGGGAACGGCTACACCTTC
- 15 TRBJ2-1 - TRBV7-9 CASSSLFGPSDEQFF TGTGCCAGCAGCTCTCTCTTTGGGCCCAGTGATGAGCAGTTCTTC
- 13 TRBJ2-2 - TRBV3-1/TRBV3-2 CASSPSGTGELFF TGTGCCAGCAGCCCGAGTGGTACCGGGGAGCTGTTTTTT
- 16 TRBJ2-1 - TRBV6-2/TRBV6-3 CASSYSGDTNYNEQFF TGTGCCAGCAGTTACTCAGGGGACACTAATTACAATGAGCAGTTCTTC
once 14 TRBJ2-7 TRBD1 TRBV18 CASSPRDRVYEQYF TGTGCCAGCTCACCCCGGGACAGGGTGTACGAGCAGTACTTC
- 14 TRBJ1-1 TRBD1 TRBV6-5 CASSLLTGGTEAFF TGTGCCAGCAGTCTTTTGACAGGGGGGACTGAAGCTTTCTTT
- 15 TRBJ2-3 TRBD2 TRBV30 CAWSGLAGGTDTQYF TGTGCCTGGAGTGGACTAGCGGGGGGCACAGATACGCAGTATTTT
- 14 TRBJ1-1 TRBD1 TRBV5-1 CASSLGGTAIEAFF TGCGCCAGCAGCTTGGGCGGGACAGCTATCGAAGCTTTCTTT
once 15 TRBJ2-7 TRBD1 TRBV9 CASSGGQGDPLEQYF TGTGCCAGCAGCGGAGGACAGGGTGATCCCCTGGAGCAGTACTTC
- 13 TRBJ1-2 - TRBV6-2/TRBV6-3 CASSFQGNYGYTF TGTGCCAGCAGTTTTCAGGGTAACTATGGCTACACCTTC
- 15 TRBJ2-7 TRBD1 TRBV3-1/TRBV3-2 CASSPGSGGIYEQYF TGTGCCAGCAGCCCAGGGTCAGGGGGCATCTACGAGCAGTACTTC
- 14 TRBJ1-1 - TRBV6-2/TRBV6-3 CASSYSRRDTEAFF TGTGCCAGCAGTTACAGTCGGAGGGACACTGAAGCTTTCTTT
- 17 TRBJ1-5 - TRBV19 CASSSHREGISNQPQHF TGTGCCAGTAGTTCCCACCGGGAAGGCATCAGCAATCAGCCCCAGCATTTT
- 15 TRBJ2-2 TRBD2 TRBV5-1 CASSRTAGVSGELFF TGCGCCAGCAGCCGCACCGCGGGGGTGTCCGGGGAGCTGTTTTTT
- 16 TRBJ2-1 - TRBV29-1 CSVGAPSRGWDNEQFF TGCAGCGTTGGAGCACCTTCTAGGGGGTGGGACAATGAGCAGTTCTTC
- 16 TRBJ1-1 TRBD1 TRBV9 CASSSFGTALNTEAFF TGTGCCAGCAGCTCCTTCGGGACAGCGTTGAACACTGAAGCTTTCTTT
- 14 TRBJ1-1 - TRBV27 CASSLSRGNTEAFF TGTGCCAGCAGTTTAAGCAGGGGCAACACTGAAGCTTTCTTT
- 15 TRBJ1-3 - TRBV6-5 CASTLGRVSGNTIYF TGTGCCAGCACCCTGGGGAGGGTCTCTGGAAACACCATATATTTT
- 13 TRBJ2-3 - TRBV9 CASSVPSTDTQYF TGTGCCAGCAGCGTACCTAGCACAGATACGCAGTATTTT
- 18 TRBJ2-7 TRBD2 TRBV5-1 CASSFGRGVPSGLYEQYF TGCGCCAGCAGCTTTGGCCGGGGCGTCCCTAGCGGTCTGTACGAGCAGTACTTC
- 15 TRBJ1-5 - TRBV4-1 CASSQVEISNQPQHF TGCGCCAGCAGCCAAGTAGAGATTAGCAATCAGCCCCAGCATTTT
- 15 TRBJ2-3 TRBD2 TRBV13 CASTTLAGGGDTQYF TGTGCCAGCACCACCCTAGCGGGAGGGGGGGATACGCAGTATTTT
- 16 TRBJ2-3 - TRBV5-1 CASSRGTPTLTDTQYF TGCGCCAGCAGCCGTGGGACTCCTACCCTCACAGATACGCAGTATTTT
- 15 TRBJ1-1 - TRBV11-2 CASSSNMEWNTEAFF TGTGCCAGCAGCTCGAATATGGAGTGGAACACTGAAGCTTTCTTT
- 16 TRBJ2-2 TRBD2 TRBV9 CASSVGLNGGSGELFF TGTGCCAGCAGCGTAGGGCTCAACGGGGGGTCCGGGGAGCTGTTTTTT
- 15 TRBJ2-6 - TRBV5-1 CASSILSSGANVLTF TGCGCCAGCAGTATCCTCAGCTCTGGGGCCAACGTCCTGACTTTC
few 15 TRBJ1-5 - TRBV18 CASSPPGGPALAQHF TGTGCCAGCTCACCACCTGGGGGCCCGGCGTTGGCCCAGCATTTT
- 15 TRBJ2-7 - TRBV6-5 CASSYSGQFPYEQYF TGTGCCAGCAGTTACTCAGGACAGTTTCCCTACGAGCAGTACTTC
- 15 TRBJ1-2 TRBD1 TRBV3-1/TRBV3-2 CASSLGTGGYYGYTF TGTGCCAGCAGCCTCGGGACAGGGGGATACTATGGCTACACCTTC
- 14 TRBJ1-1 - TRBV19 CASSNFARGLRAFF TGTGCCAGTAGTAATTTCGCCAGGGGTTTGCGAGCTTTCTTT
once 14 TRBJ2-7 TRBD2 TRBV10-2 CASSGLASSYEQYF TGCGCCAGCAGTGGACTAGCGAGCTCCTACGAGCAGTACTTC